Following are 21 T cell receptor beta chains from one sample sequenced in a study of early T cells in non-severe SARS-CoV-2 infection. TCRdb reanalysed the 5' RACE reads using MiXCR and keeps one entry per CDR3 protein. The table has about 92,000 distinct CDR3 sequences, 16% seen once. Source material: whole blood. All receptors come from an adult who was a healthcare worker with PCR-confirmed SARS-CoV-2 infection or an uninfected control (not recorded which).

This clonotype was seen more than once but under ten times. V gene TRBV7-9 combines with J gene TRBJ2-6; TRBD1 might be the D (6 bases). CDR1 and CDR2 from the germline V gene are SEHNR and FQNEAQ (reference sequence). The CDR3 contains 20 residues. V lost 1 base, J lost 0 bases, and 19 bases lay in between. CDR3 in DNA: TGTGCCAGCAGCTTAGGCCGTAGGGGACAAATCGGCTCTGGGGCCAACGTCCTGACTTTC. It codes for CASSLGRRGQIGSGANVLTF.

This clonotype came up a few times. CDR3 amino acids: CASSLREAYGYTF. Written as DNA, the CDR3 is TGTGCCAGCAGCTTGCGAGAGGCCTATGGCTACACCTTC. The chain is built from TRBV7-2 and TRBJ1-2; D gene uncertain. The CDR3 covers 13 residues. Between the trimmed V and J ends, which lost 3 bases and 4 bases, there was a span of 9 bases. Germline V CDR1 and CDR2: SGHTA, FQGNSA.

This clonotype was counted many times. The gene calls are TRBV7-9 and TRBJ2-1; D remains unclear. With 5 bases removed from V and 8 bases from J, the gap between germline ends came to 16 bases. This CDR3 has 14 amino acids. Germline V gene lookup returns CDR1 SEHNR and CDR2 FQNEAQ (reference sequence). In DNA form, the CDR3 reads TGTGCCAGCAGCCCAACGGTGGCTAACGATGAGCAGTTCTTC. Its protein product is CASSPTVANDEQFF.

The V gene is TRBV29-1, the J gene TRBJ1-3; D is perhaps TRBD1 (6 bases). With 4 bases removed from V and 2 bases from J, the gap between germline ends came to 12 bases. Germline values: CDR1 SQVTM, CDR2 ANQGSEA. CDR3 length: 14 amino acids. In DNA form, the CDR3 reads TGCAGCGTTGGAACCCAGGGGCCTGGAAACACCATATATTTT. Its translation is CSVGTQGPGNTIYF.

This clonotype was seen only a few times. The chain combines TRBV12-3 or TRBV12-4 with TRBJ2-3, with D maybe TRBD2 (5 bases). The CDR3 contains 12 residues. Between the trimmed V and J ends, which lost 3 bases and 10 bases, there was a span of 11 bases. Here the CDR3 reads CASSFVRGPQYF. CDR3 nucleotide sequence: TGTGCCAGCAGTTTCGTCCGAGGGCCGCAGTATTTT.

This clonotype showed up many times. The CDR3 region has the DNA TGTGCCAGCACCGGAGGGACTAGCGGGCGGAACACCGGGGAGCTGTTTTTT. Encoded protein: CASTGGTSGRNTGELFF. This chain uses TRBV2 with TRBJ2-2; TRBD2 matches at 12 bases. Germline V lookup: CDR1 SNHLY, CDR2 FYNNEI. V lost 7 bases to trimming and J lost 1 base; unmatched junction nucleotides: 7. This CDR3 has 17 residues.

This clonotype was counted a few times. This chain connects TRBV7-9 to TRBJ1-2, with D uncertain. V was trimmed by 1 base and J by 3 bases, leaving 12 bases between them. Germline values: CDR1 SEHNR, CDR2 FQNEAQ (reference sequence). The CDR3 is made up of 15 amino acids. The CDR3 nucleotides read TGTGCCAGCAGCTTAGATACGGGAAGGCACTATGGCTACACCTTC. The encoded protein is CASSLDTGRHYGYTF.

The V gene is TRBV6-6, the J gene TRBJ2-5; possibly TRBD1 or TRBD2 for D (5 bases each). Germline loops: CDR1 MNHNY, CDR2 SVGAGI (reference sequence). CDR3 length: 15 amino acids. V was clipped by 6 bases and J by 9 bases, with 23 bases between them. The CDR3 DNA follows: TGTGCCAGCAGCCTCGCCGGGGCAGGGATTAAGTCCCAGTACTTC. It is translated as CASSLAGAGIKSQYF.

The CDR3 nucleotides read TGTGCCAGCACTTTCGGTCCGGGACAGGGGCAACCCCAGCATTTT. Translation: CASTFGPGQGQPQHF. The gene calls are TRBV12-3 or TRBV12-4 and TRBJ1-5; 10 bases align to TRBD1. This CDR3 contains 15 residues. J gave up 10 bases and V 7 bases, and 13 bases lay outside the gene matches.

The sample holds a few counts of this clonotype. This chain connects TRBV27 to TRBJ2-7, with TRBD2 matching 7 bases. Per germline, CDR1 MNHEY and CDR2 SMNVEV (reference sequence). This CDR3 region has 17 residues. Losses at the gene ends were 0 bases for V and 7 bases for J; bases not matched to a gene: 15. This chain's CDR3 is CASSLSAWGEGFWEQYF. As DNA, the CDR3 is TGTGCCAGCAGTTTATCCGCCTGGGGGGAGGGCTTTTGGGAGCAGTACTTC.

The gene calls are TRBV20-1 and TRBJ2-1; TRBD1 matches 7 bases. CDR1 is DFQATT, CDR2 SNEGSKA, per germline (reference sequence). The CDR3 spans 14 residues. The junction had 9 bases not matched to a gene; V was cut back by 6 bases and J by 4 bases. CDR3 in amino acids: CSAQQGIMYNEQFF. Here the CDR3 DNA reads TGCAGTGCACAACAGGGGATTATGTACAATGAGCAGTTCTTC.

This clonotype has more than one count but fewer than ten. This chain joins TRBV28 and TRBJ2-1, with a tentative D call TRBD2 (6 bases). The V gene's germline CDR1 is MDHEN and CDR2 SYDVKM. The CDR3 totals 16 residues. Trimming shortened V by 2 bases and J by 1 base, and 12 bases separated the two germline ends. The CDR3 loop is CASSLNRGLSYNEQFF. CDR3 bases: TGTGCCAGCAGTTTAAATCGGGGGTTGTCCTACAATGAGCAGTTCTTC.

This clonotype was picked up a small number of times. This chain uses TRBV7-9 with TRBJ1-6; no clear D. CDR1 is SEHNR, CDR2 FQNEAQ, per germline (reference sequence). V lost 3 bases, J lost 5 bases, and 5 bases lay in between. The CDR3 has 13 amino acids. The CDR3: CASSFNDNSPLHF. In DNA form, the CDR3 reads TGTGCCAGCAGCTTTAATGATAATTCACCCCTCCACTTT.

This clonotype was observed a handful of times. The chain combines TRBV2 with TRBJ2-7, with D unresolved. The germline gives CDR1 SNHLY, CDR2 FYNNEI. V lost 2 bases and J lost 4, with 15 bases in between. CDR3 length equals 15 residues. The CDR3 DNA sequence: TGTGCCAGCAGTGAATCAAGCTTAAAGCCATACGAGCAGTACTTC. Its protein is CASSESSLKPYEQYF. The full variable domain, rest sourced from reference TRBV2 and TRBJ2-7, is EPEVTQTPSHQVTQMGQEVILRCVPISNHLYFYWYRQILGQKVEFLVSFYNNEISEKSEIFDDQFSVERPDGSNFTLKIRSTKLEDSAMYFCASSESSLKPYEQYFGPGTRLTVT.

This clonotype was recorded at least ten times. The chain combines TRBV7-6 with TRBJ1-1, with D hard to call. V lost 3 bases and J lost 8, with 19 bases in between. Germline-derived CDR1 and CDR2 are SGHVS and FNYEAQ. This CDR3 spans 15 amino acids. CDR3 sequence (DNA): TGTGCCAGCAGCTTTTCGGTCAATACCTACTCCGAAGCTTTCTTT. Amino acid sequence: CASSFSVNTYSEAFF.

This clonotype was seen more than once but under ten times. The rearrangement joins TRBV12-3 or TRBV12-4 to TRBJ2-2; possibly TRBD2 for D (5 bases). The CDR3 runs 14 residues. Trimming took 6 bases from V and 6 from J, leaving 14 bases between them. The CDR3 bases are TGTGCCAGCAGCGGACTCGCCTCCGCCGGGGAGCTGTTTTTT. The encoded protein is CASSGLASAGELFF.

The CDR3 reads CASSVEDSYNEQFF. CDR3 DNA sequence: TGTGCCAGCAGTGTGGAGGATTCCTACAATGAGCAGTTCTTC. The rearrangement joins TRBV6-6 to TRBJ2-1; D is perhaps TRBD2 (5 bases). The V end was cut by 5 bases, the J end by 1 base, with 9 bases between. The CDR3 loop spans 14 amino acids. CDR1 MNHNY and CDR2 SVGAGI come from the germline V gene (reference sequence).

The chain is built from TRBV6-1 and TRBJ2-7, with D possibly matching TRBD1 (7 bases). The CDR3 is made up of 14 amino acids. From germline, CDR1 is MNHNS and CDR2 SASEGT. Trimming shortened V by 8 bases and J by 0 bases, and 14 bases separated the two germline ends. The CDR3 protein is CASLTGRSSYEQYF. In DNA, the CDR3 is TGTGCCAGCCTGACAGGGAGGAGCTCCTACGAGCAGTACTTC.

In DNA, the CDR3 is TGTGCCAGCAGTTTATATAAGACCGGGGAGCTGTTTTTT. Encoded protein: CASSLYKTGELFF. The rearrangement links TRBV28 to TRBJ2-2; D gene uncertain. Trimming pared 1 base from V and 5 bases from J, leaving 5 bases between. The germline CDR1 and CDR2 sequences are MDHEN and SYDVKM. This CDR3 has 13 residues.

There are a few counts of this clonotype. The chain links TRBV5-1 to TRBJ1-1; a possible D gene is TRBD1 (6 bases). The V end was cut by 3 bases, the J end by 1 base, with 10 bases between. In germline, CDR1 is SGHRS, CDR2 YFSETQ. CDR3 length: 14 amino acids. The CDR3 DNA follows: TGCGCCAGCAGCTCAGGGGAACCGAACACTGAAGCTTTCTTT. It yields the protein CASSSGEPNTEAFF.

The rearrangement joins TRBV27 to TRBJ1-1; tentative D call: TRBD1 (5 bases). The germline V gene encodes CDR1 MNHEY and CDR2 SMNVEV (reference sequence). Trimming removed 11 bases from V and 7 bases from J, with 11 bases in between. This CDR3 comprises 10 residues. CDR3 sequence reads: CAAGGGEAFF. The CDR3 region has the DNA TGTGCCGCGGGGGGTGGTGAAGCTTTCTTT.